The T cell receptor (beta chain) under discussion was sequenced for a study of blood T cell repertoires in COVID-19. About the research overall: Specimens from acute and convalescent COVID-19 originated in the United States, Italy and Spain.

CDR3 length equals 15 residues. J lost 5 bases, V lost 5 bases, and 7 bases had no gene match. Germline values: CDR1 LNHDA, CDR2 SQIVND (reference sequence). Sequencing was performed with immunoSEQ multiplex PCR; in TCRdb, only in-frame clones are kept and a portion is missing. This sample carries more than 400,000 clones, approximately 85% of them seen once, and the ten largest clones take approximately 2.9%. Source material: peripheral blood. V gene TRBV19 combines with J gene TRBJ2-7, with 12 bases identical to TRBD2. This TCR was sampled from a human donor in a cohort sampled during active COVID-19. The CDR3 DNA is TGTGCCAGTAGTCCCCGGACTAGCGGGATCGACGAGCAGTACTTC. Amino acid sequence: CASSPRTSGIDEQYF.